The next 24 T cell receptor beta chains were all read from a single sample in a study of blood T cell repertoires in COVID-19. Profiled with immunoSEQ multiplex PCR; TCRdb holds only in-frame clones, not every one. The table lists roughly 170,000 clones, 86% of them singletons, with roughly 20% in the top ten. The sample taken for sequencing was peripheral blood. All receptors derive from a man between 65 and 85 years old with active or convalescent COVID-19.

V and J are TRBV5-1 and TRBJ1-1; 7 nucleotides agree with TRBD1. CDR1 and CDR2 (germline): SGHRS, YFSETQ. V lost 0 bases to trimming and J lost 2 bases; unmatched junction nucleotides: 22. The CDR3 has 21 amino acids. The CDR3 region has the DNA TGCGCCAGCAGCTTGGATAACCGACAGAGACAGGGTCTCATTCCCAACACTGAAGCTTTCTTT. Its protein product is CASSLDNRQRQGLIPNTEAFF.

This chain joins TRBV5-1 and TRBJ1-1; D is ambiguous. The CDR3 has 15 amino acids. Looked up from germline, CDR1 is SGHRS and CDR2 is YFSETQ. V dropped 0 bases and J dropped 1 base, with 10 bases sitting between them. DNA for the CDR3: TGCGCCAGCAGCTTGGCGGGAAGTAGGAACACTGAAGCTTTCTTT. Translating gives CASSLAGSRNTEAFF.

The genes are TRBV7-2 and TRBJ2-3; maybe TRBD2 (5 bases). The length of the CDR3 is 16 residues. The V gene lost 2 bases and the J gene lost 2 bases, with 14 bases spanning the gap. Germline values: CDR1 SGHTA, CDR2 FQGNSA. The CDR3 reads CASSLPGLALTDTQYF. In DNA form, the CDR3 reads TGTGCCAGCAGCTTACCTGGGCTAGCCCTCACAGATACGCAGTATTTT.

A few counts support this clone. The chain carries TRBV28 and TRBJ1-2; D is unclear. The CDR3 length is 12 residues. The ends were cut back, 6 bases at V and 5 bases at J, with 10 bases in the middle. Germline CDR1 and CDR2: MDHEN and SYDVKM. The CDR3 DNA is TGTGCCAGCAGAGCCGGAGGTTATGGCTACACCTTC. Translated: CASRAGGYGYTF.

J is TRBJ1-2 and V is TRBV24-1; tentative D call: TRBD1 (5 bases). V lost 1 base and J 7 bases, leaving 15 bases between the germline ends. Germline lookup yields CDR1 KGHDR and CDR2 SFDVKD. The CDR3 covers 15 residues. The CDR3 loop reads CATSDFGPGGAGYTF. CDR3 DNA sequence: TGTGCCACCAGTGATTTTGGGCCCGGCGGGGCTGGCTACACCTTC.

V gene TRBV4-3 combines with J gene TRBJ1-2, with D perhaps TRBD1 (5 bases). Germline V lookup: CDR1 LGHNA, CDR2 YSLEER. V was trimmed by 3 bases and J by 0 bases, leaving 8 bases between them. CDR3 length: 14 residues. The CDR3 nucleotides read TGCGCCAGCAGCCAGCCGACAGCTAACTATGGCTACACCTTC. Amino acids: CASSQPTANYGYTF.

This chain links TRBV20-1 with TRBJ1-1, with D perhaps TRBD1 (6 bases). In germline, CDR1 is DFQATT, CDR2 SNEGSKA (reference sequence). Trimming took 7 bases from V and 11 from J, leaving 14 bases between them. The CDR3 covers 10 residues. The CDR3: CSEMGAGAFF. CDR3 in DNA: TGCAGTGAAATGGGGGCCGGCGCTTTCTTT.

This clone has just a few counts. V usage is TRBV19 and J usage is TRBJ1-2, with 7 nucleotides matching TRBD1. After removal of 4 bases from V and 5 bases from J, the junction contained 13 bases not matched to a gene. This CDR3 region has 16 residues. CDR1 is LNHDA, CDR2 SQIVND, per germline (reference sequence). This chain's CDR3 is CASSKRDRPMTYGYTF. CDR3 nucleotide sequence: TGTGCCAGTAGTAAAAGGGACAGACCTATGACTTATGGCTACACCTTC.

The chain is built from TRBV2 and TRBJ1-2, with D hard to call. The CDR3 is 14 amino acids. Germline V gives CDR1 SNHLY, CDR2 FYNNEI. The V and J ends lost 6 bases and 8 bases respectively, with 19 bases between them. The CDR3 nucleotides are TGTGCCAGCAGCGGGAGAATGACCGAATCGGGCTACACCTTC. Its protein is CASSGRMTESGYTF.

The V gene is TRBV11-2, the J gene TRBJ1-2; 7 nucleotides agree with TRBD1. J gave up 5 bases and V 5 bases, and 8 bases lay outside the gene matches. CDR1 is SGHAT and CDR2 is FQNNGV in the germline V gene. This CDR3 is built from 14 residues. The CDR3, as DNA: TGTGCCAGCAGCCCGTCGGGGACAGCATATGGCTACACCTTC. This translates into CASSPSGTAYGYTF.

The CDR3 DNA reads TGTGCCAGCAGCCTAGGGCAGCTAGCGGGGATCAATGAGCAGTTCTTC. Encoded protein: CASSLGQLAGINEQFF. J is TRBJ2-1 and V is TRBV11-3, with 9 nucleotides matching TRBD2. The CDR3 is 16 residues long. The V segment lost 5 bases and the J segment 6 bases; nucleotides outside the gene matches: 11. Germline values: CDR1 SGHNT, CDR2 YENEEA.

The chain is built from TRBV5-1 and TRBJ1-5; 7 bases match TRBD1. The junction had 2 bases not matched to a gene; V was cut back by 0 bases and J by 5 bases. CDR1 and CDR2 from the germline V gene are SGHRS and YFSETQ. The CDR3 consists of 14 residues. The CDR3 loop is CASSLEGGHQPQHF. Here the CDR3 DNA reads TGCGCCAGCAGCTTGGAAGGGGGCCATCAGCCCCAGCATTTT.

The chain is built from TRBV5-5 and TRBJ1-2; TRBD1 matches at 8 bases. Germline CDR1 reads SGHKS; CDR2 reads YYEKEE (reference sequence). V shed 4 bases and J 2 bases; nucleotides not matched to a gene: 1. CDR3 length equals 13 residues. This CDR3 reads CASSRDRNYGYTF. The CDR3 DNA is TGTGCCAGCAGCCGGGACAGGAACTATGGCTACACCTTC.

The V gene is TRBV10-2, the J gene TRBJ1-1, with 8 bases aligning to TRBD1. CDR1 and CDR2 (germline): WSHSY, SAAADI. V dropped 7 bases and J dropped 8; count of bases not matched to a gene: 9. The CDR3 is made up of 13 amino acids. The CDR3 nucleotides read TGCGCCAGCATCGGACAGGGTTCCCCCGAAGCTTTCTTT. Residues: CASIGQGSPEAFF.

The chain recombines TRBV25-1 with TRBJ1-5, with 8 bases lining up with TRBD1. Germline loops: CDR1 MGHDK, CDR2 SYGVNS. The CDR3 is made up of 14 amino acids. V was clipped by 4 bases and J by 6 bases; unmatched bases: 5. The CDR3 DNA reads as TGTGCCAGCAGTGTTGGACAGGGTGCTCAGCCCCAGCATTTT. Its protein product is CASSVGQGAQPQHF.

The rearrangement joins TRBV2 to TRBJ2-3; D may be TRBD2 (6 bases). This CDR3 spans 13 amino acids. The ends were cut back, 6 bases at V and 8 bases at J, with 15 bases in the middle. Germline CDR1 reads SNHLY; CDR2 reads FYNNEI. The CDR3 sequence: CASRNREPGTQYF. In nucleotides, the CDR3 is TGTGCCAGCAGGAACCGGGAGCCCGGTACGCAGTATTTT.

The CDR3 DNA follows: TGTGCCAGCAGCTTACAGGGCTATAATTCACCCCTCCACTTT. Amino acids: CASSLQGYNSPLHF. The genes are TRBV14 and TRBJ1-6; D may be TRBD1 (6 bases). With 5 bases removed from V and 3 bases from J, the gap between germline ends came to 8 bases. This CDR3 is built from 14 residues. In germline, CDR1 is SGHDN, CDR2 FVKESK. Combining the CDR3 with reference TRBV14 and TRBJ1-6 gives the whole variable domain EAGVTQFPSHSVIEKGQTVTLRCDPISGHDNLYWYRRVMGKEIKFLLHFVKESKQDESGMPNNRFLAERTGGTYSTLKVQPAELEDSGVYFCASSLQGYNSPLHFGNGTRLTVT.

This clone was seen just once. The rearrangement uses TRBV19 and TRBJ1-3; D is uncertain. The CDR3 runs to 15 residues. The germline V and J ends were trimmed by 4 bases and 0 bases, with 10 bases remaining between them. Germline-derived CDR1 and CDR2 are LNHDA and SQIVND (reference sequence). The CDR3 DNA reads TGTGCCAGTAGTACTTCAGGTTTCTCTGGAAACACCATATATTTT. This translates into CASSTSGFSGNTIYF.

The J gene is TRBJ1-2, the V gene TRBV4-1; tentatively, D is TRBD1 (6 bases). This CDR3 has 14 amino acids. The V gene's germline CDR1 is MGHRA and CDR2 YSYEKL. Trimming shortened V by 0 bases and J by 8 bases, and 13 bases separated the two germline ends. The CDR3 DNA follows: TGCGCCAGCAGCCAAGATCCAGGGGATAAGGGCTACACCTTC. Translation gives CASSQDPGDKGYTF.

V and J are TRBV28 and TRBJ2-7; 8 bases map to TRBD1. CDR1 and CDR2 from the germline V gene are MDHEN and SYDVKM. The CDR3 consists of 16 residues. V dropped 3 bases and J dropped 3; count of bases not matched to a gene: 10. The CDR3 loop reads CASSFPRGQGGYEQYF. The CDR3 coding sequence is TGTGCCAGCAGTTTTCCCCGTGGACAGGGAGGCTACGAGCAGTACTTC.

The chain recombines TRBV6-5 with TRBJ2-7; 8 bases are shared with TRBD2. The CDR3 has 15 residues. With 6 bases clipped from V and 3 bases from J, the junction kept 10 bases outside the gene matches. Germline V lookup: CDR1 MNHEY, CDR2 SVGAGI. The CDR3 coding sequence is TGTGCCAGCAGACAGTACGGGGGACTAGTCTACGAGCAGTACTTC. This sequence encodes CASRQYGGLVYEQYF.

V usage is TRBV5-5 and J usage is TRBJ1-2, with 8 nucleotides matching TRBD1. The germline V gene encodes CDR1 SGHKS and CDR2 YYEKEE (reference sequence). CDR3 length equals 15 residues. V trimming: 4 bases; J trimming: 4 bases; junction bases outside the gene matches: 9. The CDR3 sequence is CASSATGDHAYGYTF. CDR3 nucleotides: TGTGCCAGCAGCGCGACAGGGGACCACGCCTATGGCTACACCTTC. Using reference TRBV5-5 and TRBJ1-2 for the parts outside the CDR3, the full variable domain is DAGVTQSPTHLIKTRGQQVTLRCSPISGHKSVSWYQQVLGQGPQFIFQYYEKEERGRGNFPDRFSARQFPNYSSELNVNALLLGDSALYLCASSATGDHAYGYTFGSGTRLTVV.

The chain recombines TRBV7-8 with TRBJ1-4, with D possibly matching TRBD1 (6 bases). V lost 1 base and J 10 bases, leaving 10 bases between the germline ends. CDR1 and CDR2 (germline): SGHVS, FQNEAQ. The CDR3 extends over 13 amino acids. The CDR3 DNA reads TGTGCCAGCAGCTTAGTGGGGGCCCTAAAACTGTTTTTT. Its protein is CASSLVGALKLFF.

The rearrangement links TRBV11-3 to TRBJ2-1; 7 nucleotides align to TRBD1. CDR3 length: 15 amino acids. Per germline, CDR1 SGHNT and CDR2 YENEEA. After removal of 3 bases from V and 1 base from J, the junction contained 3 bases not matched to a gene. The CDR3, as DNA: TGTGCCAGCAGCTTCGGGACAGTTTCCTACAATGAGCAGTTCTTC. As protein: CASSFGTVSYNEQFF. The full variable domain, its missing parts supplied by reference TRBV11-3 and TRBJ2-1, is EAGVVQSPRYKIIEKKQPVAFWCNPISGHNTLYWYLQNLGQGPELLIRYENEEAVDDSQLPKDRFSAERLKGVDSTLKIQPAELGDSAVYLCASSFGTVSYNEQFFGPGTRLTVL.